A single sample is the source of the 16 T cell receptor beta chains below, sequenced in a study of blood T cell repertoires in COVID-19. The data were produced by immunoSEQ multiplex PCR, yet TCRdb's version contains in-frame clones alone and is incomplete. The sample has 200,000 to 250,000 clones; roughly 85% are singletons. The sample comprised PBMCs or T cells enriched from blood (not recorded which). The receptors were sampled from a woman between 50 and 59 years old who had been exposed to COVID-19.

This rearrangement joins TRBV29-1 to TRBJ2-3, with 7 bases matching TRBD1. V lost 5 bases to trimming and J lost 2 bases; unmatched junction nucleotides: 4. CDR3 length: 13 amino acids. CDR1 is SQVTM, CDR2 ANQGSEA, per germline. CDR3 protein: CSVRTGNTDTQYF. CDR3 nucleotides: TGCAGCGTTAGGACAGGCAACACAGATACGCAGTATTTT.

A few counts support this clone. The CDR3 spells CASSRLQGGELFF. Here the CDR3 DNA reads TGTGCCAGCAGCCGTCTACAGGGAGGGGAGCTGTTTTTT. V and J are TRBV7-3 and TRBJ2-2; the D gene is possibly TRBD1 (6 bases). The CDR3 sequence is 13 residues long. Trimming cost V 5 bases and J 8 bases, with 12 bases left between them. Per germline, CDR1 SGHTA and CDR2 FQGTGA.

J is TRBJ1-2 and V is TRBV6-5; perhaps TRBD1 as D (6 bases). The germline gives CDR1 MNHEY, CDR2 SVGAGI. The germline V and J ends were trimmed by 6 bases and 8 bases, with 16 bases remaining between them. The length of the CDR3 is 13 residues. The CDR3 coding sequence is TGTGCCAGCAGGTCTGGGGGCGCCTACGGCTACACCTTC. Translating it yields CASRSGGAYGYTF.

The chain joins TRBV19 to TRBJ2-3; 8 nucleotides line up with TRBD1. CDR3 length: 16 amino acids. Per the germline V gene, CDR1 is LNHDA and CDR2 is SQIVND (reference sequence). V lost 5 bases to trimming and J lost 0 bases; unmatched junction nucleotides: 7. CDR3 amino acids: CASSSRTGPSTDTQYF. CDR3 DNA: TGTGCCAGTAGTTCCAGGACAGGGCCGAGCACAGATACGCAGTATTTT.

CDR3 nucleotides: TGTGCCACCAGCCTAGGACAGGATGGGTACAATGAGCAGTTCTTC. Its protein product is CATSLGQDGYNEQFF. This sequence joins TRBV15 and TRBJ2-1; 7 nucleotides agree with TRBD1. The ends lost 5 bases at V and 4 bases at J; junction bases unmatched: 8. Germline loops: CDR1 LNHNV, CDR2 YYDKDF (reference sequence). The CDR3 runs to 15 residues. The full variable domain, completed using reference TRBV15 and TRBJ2-1, is DAMVIQNPRYQVTQFGKPVTLSCSQTLNHNVMYWYQQKSSQAPKLLFHYYDKDFNNEADTPDNFQSRRPNTSFCFLDIRSPGLGDTAMYLCATSLGQDGYNEQFFGPGTRLTVL.

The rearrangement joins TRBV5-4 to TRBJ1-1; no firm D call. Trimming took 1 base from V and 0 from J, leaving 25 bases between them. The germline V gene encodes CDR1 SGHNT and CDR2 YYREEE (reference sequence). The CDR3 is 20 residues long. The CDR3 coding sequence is TGTGCCAGCAGCTTGTGCCCTTGTATAGAGGCCCCCAACTTGAACACTGAAGCTTTCTTT. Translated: CASSLCPCIEAPNLNTEAFF.

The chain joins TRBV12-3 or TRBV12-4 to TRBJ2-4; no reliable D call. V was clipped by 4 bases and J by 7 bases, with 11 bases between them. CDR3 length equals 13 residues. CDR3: CASSSENWNIQYF. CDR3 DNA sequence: TGTGCCAGCAGTTCTGAGAATTGGAACATTCAGTACTTC.

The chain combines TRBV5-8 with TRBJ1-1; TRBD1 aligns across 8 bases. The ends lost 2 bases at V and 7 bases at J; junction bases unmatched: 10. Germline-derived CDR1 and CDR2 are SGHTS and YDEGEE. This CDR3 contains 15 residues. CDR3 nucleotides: TGTGCCAGCAGCTTTGGGAACAGGGGGGCCAGTGAAGCTTTCTTT. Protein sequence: CASSFGNRGASEAFF.

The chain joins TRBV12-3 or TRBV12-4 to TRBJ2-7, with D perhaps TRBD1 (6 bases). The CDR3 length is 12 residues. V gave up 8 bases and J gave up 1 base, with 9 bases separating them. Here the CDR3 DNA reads TGTGCCAGCCGGACAGATTCCTACGAGCAGTACTTC. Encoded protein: CASRTDSYEQYF.

This CDR3 reads CASSYAENYEQYF. The CDR3 DNA sequence: TGTGCCAGCAGTTATGCCGAGAACTACGAGCAGTACTTC. The chain combines TRBV6-2 or TRBV6-3 with TRBJ2-7; D unclear. The CDR3 runs to 13 residues. V was cut by 3 bases and J by 3 bases, with 9 bases left in between. Germline-derived CDR1 and CDR2 are MNHEY and SVGEGT.

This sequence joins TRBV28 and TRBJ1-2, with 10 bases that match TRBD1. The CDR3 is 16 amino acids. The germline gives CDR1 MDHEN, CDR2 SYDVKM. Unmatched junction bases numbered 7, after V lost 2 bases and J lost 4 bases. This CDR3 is CASSLDRGPSPYGYTF. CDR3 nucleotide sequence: TGTGCCAGCAGTTTAGACAGGGGGCCCTCTCCCTATGGCTACACCTTC.

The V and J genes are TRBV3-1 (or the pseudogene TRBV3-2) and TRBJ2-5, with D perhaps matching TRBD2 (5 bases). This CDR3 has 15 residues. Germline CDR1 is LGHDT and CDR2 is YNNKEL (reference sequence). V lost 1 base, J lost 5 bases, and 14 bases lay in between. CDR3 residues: CASSQGGFSSETQYF. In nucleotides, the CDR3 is TGTGCCAGCAGCCAAGGCGGGTTTAGTTCGGAGACCCAGTACTTC.

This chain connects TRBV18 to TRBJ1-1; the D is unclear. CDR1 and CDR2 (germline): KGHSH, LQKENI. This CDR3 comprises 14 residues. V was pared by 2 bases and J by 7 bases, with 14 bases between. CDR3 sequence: CASSPLSTYGEAFF. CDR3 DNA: TGTGCCAGCTCACCATTGTCGACATATGGTGAAGCTTTCTTT.

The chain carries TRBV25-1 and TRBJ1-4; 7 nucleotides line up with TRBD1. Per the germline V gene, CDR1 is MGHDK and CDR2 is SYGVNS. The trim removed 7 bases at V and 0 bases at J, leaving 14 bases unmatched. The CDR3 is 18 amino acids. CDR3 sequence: CASTQSGFQGATNEKLFF. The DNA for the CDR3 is TGTGCCAGCACCCAAAGTGGGTTTCAGGGGGCAACTAATGAAAAACTGTTTTTT.

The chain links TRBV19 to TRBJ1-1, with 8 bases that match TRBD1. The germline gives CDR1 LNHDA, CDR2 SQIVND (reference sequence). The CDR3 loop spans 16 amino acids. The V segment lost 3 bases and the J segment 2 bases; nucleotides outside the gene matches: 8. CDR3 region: CASSIGRDRLNTEAFF. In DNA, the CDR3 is TGTGCCAGTAGTATCGGACGGGACAGGCTCAACACTGAAGCTTTCTTT.

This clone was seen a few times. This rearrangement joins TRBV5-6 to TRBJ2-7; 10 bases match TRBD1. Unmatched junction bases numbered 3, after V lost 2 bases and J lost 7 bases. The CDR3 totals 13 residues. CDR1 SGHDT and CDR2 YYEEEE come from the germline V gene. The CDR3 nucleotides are TGTGCCAGCAGCTTCCGGGACAGGGGAGAGCAGTACTTC. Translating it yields CASSFRDRGEQYF.